Listed below are T cell receptor beta chains from one sample, sequenced in a study of radiation and T cells in renal cell carcinoma. Using immunoSEQ multiplex PCR, the repertoire was profiled, and TCRdb retains in-frame clones only, with some absent. Among 140,000 to 150,000 clones listed, 75% to 90% were seen once. Sequenced material: blood, taken from a patient whose treatment included radiotherapy and nephrectomy. Every receptor here comes from a woman between 45 and 60 years old with renal cell carcinoma. Each CDR3 is given with its conserved first and last residue. The order of the fields is J gene, clone size, V gene, D gene, CDR3 DNA, CDR3 protein. The D gene is left open where the match is weak. Size values are once, few and many counts, or a class for expanded clones, and some rows have none.

TRBJ1-1 | NA | TRBV7-9 | NA | TGTGCCAGCAGCCGCTTTGGTGAGGGGGACACTGAAGCTTTCTTT | CASSRFGEGDTEAFF
TRBJ2-5 | NA | TRBV2 | NA | TGTGCCAGCAGTGAACGATCAGGGTCCCAAGAGACCCAGTACTTC | CASSERSGSQETQYF
TRBJ2-7 | NA | TRBV6-5 | TRBD1 | TGTGCCAGCAGTTACTCGAAGGGGGCCCCGTACTTC | CASSYSKGAPYF
TRBJ2-5 | NA | TRBV6-6 | NA | TGTGCCAGCAGCGATCAGAAACCGAAAGAGACCCAGTACTTC | CASSDQKPKETQYF
TRBJ2-1 | NA | TRBV12-5 | NA | TGTGCTAGTGGGCGACGCCCTGATGATGAGCAGTTCTTC | CASGRRPDDEQFF
TRBJ1-2 | NA | TRBV28 | NA | TGTGCCAGCAGCCGTCCAGTTGATGGCTACACCTTC | CASSRPVDGYTF
TRBJ2-3 | NA | TRBV9 | TRBD2 | TGTGCCAGCAGCGTCTCCCCACTCGGCGCGGGGGGGGGAGATACGCAGTATTTT | CASSVSPLGAGGGDTQYF
TRBJ2-2 | NA | TRBV5-5 | NA | TGTGCCAGCAGCTCCTCCCACGGGGTGGGCCCCGGGGAGCTGTTTTTT | CASSSSHGVGPGELFF
TRBJ2-7 | NA | TRBV6-6 | NA | TGTGCCAGCAGCTCCGGGGCGGGGGAGCAGTACTTC | CASSSGAGEQYF
TRBJ1-3 | NA | TRBV6-6 | NA | TGTGCCAGCACCGCAGCAGGGTACACCATATATTTT | CASTAAGYTIYF
TRBJ2-5 | once | TRBV21-1 | NA | TGTGCCAGCAGCAAAGTCTTGGTGGGATTTCAGGGGGGCGAGACCCAGTACTTC | CASSKVLVGFQGGETQYF
TRBJ1-1 | NA | TRBV29-1 | NA | TGCAGCGCCGAGCCGGGGTGGGGCACTGAAGCTTTCTTT | CSAEPGWGTEAFF
TRBJ1-6 | NA | TRBV5-1 | NA | TGCGCCAGCAGCTCGGCGGGACGGCTTAATTCACCCCTCCACTTT | CASSSAGRLNSPLHF
TRBJ2-2 | NA | TRBV18 | TRBD1 | TGTGCCAGCTCACCACCGACAGGGTCTACCGGGGAGCTGTTTTTT | CASSPPTGSTGELFF
TRBJ1-5 | NA | TRBV28 | NA | TGTGCCAGCAGCCTCGAAGGGGGCAATCAGCCCCAGCATTTT | CASSLEGGNQPQHF
TRBJ1-3 | once | TRBV4-3 | TRBD1 | TGCGCCAGCAGCCAAGATTGGGAGGGGGCGGCGTTCTCTGGAAACACCATATATTTT | CASSQDWEGAAFSGNTIYF
TRBJ2-7 | NA | TRBV6-5 | NA | TGTGCCAGCAGTTACTCGAGGGGTGGGTGGGAACACGAGCAGTACTTC | CASSYSRGGWEHEQYF
TRBJ2-3 | NA | TRBV9 | TRBD2 | TGTGCCAGCAGCGTCGGTTCTAGCGGGGTCACAGATACGCAGTATTTT | CASSVGSSGVTDTQYF
TRBJ1-5 | NA | TRBV10-1 | NA | TGCGCCAGCAGTGAGTCGCAGGAAGGATTCAGTCAGCCCCAGCATTTT | CASSESQEGFSQPQHF
TRBJ2-1 | NA | TRBV10-3 | TRBD1 | TGTGCCATCAGTATCGGGACAGAATACAATGAGCAGTTCTTC | CAISIGTEYNEQFF
TRBJ1-4 | NA | TRBV9 | NA | TGTGCCAGCAGCCCCCCCGCGGGGCCAAATGAAAAACTGTTTTTT | CASSPPAGPNEKLFF
TRBJ2-7 | NA | TRBV28 | TRBD2 | TGTGCCAGCAGCCTCGCGGGACTAGCGGGTTCCTACGAGCAGTACTTC | CASSLAGLAGSYEQYF
TRBJ1-2 | once | TRBV11-3 | TRBD1 | TGTGCCAGCAGCTTAGAGGCTTTTGGGGAGGGACAGCGAACAAACTATGGCTACACCTTC | CASSLEAFGEGQRTNYGYTF
TRBJ2-7 | NA | TRBV6-1 | TRBD2 | TGTGCCAGCAGTTCGGGAGGGCCCTCGAACGAGCAGTACTTC | CASSSGGPSNEQYF
TRBJ2-3 | NA | TRBV11-3 | NA | TGTGCCAGCAGCTTAGGTCGTAACACAGATACGCAGTATTTT | CASSLGRNTDTQYF
TRBJ2-5 | NA | TRBV5-1 | NA | TGCGCCAGCAGCTCCGGACCGCGACGGGAGACCCAGTACTTC | CASSSGPRRETQYF
TRBJ1-2 | NA | TRBV5-6 | NA | TGTGCCAGCAGCCCTTTTCTAACCGGCTATGGCTACACCTTC | CASSPFLTGYGYTF
TRBJ2-3 | NA | TRBV6-6 | TRBD1 | TGTGCCAGCAGGGCAGGGGGCGCACCAGATACGCAGTATTTT | CASRAGGAPDTQYF
TRBJ1-2 | NA | TRBV30 | NA | TGTGCCTGGAGTGAATCTGGGGGCGTTGGAGGCTACACCTTC | CAWSESGGVGGYTF
TRBJ1-1 | NA | TRBV20-1 | NA | TGCAGTGCTGGGCCCGGGGTCGAAGCTTTCTTT | CSAGPGVEAFF
TRBJ2-1 | NA | TRBV7-2 | TRBD2 | TGTGCCAGCAGCTTAGCGGCGACTAGCGGGGGGATCAGCTACAATGAGCAGTTCTTC | CASSLAATSGGISYNEQFF
TRBJ1-4 | NA | TRBV7-8 | TRBD1 | TGTGCCAGCAGCCCGGGACAGGGAAACGTAGTGTTTTTT | CASSPGQGNVVFF
TRBJ1-1 | NA | TRBV28 | NA | TGTGCCAGCACCCCCGAGGCAGCAGAATTGAACACTGAAGCTTTCTTT | CASTPEAAELNTEAFF
TRBJ2-1 | once | TRBV5-1 | NA | TGCGCCAGCAGCTTGACCGGGGAGGCCTACAATGAGCAGTTCTTC | CASSLTGEAYNEQFF
TRBJ2-7 | NA | TRBV25-1 | NA | TGTGCCAGCAGTGAATCGCCTCTAAGCTACGAGCAGTACTTC | CASSESPLSYEQYF
TRBJ1-4 | NA | TRBV18 | NA | TGTGCCAGCTCACAAGGCCGGGCTGAAGGTGGTGAAAAACTGTTTTTT | CASSQGRAEGGEKLFF
TRBJ2-1 | NA | TRBV5-4 | NA | TGTGCCAGCAGGTCGCGGGACAGCGTCTCCTACAATGAGCAGTTCTTC | CASRSRDSVSYNEQFF
TRBJ1-5 | NA | TRBV28 | TRBD1 | TGTGCCAGCAGCAAATATCCACAGGGGTTTAGTGCCCAGCCCCAGCATTTT | CASSKYPQGFSAQPQHF
TRBJ2-1 | NA | TRBV4-3 | NA | TGCGCCAGCAGCCAAGGACCATCTCCGGGCAATGAGCAGTTCTTC | CASSQGPSPGNEQFF
TRBJ2-1 | NA | TRBV11-2 | TRBD2 | TGTGCCAGCAGCTTATGGGCGGGAGTCTCCTACAATGAGCAGTTCTTC | CASSLWAGVSYNEQFF
TRBJ2-3 | NA | TRBV6-5 | TRBD2 | TGTGCCAGCAGTTACTCCCCAGCGGGAGAGGCGCAGTATTTT | CASSYSPAGEAQYF
TRBJ2-1 | NA | TRBV29-1 | TRBD1 | TGCAGCACCAGCCGGGACAGAGACAATGAGCAGTTCTTC | CSTSRDRDNEQFF
TRBJ2-1 | NA | TRBV10-3 | NA | TGTGCCATCAGTGATAACCGAGACAATGAGCAGTTCTTC | CAISDNRDNEQFF